This T cell receptor (beta chain) is drawn from a study of T-cell memory formation after mild COVID-19. At the level of the study: Largely, TCR clusters stayed within a single donor.

Study outcomes and limitations: Some SARS-CoV-2-responding clones were already detected in memory before infection. Confirmation of SARS-CoV-2 specificity was lacking for second-wave clones peaking day 37.

This clonotype was seen at least ten times. The antigen is undetermined. Constant-segment-primed 5'RACE gave TCR alpha and TCR beta cDNA libraries with sample barcodes and UMIs. TCRdb fed the 5' RACE reads into MiXCR, producing one record per CDR3 protein. Here the sample spans 120,000 to 150,000 distinct CDR3 sequences, 6% to 6.5% being singletons. Germline loops: CDR1 SQVTM, CDR2 ANQGSEA. The V end lost 4 bases, the J end lost 11 bases, and 21 bases lay between the germline ends. This CDR3 is 14 amino acids long. The clonotype originates from an adult woman who had mild COVID-19 (a few samples of this study predate the infection). Cell type and time point are not known. The J gene is TRBJ2-1, the V gene TRBV29-1; D is possibly TRBD2 (5 bases). Source material: PBMCs or a T cell subset sorted from them (not recorded which). CDR3: CSVGVDSLVGQQFF. The CDR3 DNA follows: TGCAGCGTTGGGGTGGACTCCCTGGTCGGTCAGCAGTTCTTC.